A single sample gave rise to the 2 T cell receptor beta chains below, sequenced in a study of blood T cell repertoires in COVID-19. Method: immunoSEQ multiplex PCR; TCRdb's copy keeps in-frame clones and lacks some. The data hold about 400,000 clones, with nearly 90% observed a single time. The sample was PBMCs or T cells enriched from blood (not recorded which). These TCRs come from a woman aged 18-29 years with acute COVID-19.

The chain links TRBV5-1 to TRBJ1-5; TRBD1 agrees at 7 bases. J lost 1 base, V lost 4 bases, and 5 bases had no gene match. Germline lookup yields CDR1 SGHRS and CDR2 YFSETQ. This CDR3 contains 15 residues. The CDR3 DNA is TGCGCCAGCAGCCCCGACAGGGTAAGCAATCAGCCCCAGCATTTT. Its protein is CASSPDRVSNQPQHF.

V gene TRBV7-2 combines with J gene TRBJ2-1, with 9 bases aligning to TRBD2. After removal of 1 base from V and 2 bases from J, the junction contained 3 bases not matched to a gene. The CDR3 consists of 16 residues. The germline gives CDR1 SGHTA, CDR2 FQGNSA. In DNA form, the CDR3 reads TGTGCCAGCAGCTTAGATCTAGCGGGGCCCTACAATGAGCAGTTCTTC. This codes for CASSLDLAGPYNEQFF.